This TCR beta chain is from a study of T cell responses to AZD1222 COVID-19 vaccine. The repertoire was sequenced with immunoSEQ multiplex PCR; TCRdb's copy has only in-frame clones and lacks some. Here the sample spans more than 100,000 clones, more than 75% being singletons. This CDR3 is 15 amino acids long. V lost 2 bases, J lost 5 bases, and 8 bases stayed unmatched. The germline gives CDR1 LGHNA, CDR2 YSLEER. The input for sequencing was peripheral blood, taken on day 0 of AZD1222 vaccination. The chain is built from TRBV4-3 and TRBJ2-5; 7 bases are shared with TRBD1. The source is an adult in good health. CDR3 loop: CASSQRQGGVETQYF. Here the CDR3 DNA reads TGCGCCAGCAGCCAAAGACAGGGTGGGGTGGAGACCCAGTACTTC.